This T cell receptor beta chain was obtained from a study of blood T cell repertoires in COVID-19. This table comes from immunoSEQ multiplex PCR, and its TCRdb copy is limited to in-frame clones, with some not included. The sample has around 93,000 clones; roughly four fifths are singletons. The germline gives CDR1 SGHNT, CDR2 YYREEE (reference sequence). With V trimmed by 0 bases and J by 5 bases, 3 bases remained unmatched. CDR3 length: 14 residues. This chain joins TRBV5-4 and TRBJ1-1; the match to TRBD1 covers 8 bases. This TCR came from a man aged 60 to 75 with acute or convalescent COVID-19. Sequences were obtained from peripheral blood. The DNA of the CDR3 is TGTGCCAGCAGCTTGGCAGGGGGCTGGACTGAAGCTTTCTTT. It codes for CASSLAGGWTEAFF.